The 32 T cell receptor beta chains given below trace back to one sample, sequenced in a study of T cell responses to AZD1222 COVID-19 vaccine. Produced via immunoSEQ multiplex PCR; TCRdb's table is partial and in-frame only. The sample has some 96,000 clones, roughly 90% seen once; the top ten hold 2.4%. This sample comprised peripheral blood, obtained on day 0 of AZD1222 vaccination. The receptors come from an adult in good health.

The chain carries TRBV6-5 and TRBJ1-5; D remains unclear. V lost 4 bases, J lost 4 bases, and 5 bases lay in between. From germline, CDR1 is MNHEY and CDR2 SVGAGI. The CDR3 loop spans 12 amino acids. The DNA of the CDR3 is TGTGCCAGCAGTTTCCCGAATCAGCCCCAGCATTTT. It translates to CASSFPNQPQHF.

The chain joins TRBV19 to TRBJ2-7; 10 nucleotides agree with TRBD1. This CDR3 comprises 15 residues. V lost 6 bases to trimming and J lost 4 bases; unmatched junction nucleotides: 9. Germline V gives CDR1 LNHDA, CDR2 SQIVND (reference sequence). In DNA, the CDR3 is TGTGCCAGTAGCTCTGTCGGGACAGGGGATTACGAGCAGTACTTC. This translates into CASSSVGTGDYEQYF.

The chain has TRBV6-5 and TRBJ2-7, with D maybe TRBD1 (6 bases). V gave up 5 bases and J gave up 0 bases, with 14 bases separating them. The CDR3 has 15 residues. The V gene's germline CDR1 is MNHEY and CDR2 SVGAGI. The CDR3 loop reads CASSPGAASSYEQYF. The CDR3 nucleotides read TGTGCCAGCAGTCCAGGGGCCGCGAGCTCCTACGAGCAGTACTTC.

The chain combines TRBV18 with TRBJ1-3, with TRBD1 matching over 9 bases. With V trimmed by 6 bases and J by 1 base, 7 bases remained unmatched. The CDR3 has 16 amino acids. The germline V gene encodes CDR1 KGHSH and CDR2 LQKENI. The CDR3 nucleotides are TGTGCCAGCTCGTTGGACAGGGGAGCTTCTGGAAACACCATATATTTT. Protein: CASSLDRGASGNTIYF.

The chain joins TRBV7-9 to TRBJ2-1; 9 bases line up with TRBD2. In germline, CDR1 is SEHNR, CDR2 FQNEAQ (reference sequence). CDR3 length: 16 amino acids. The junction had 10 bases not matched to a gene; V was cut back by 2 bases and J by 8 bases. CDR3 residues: CASSLRGAGGPHEQFF. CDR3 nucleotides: TGTGCCAGCAGCTTAAGAGGTGCGGGGGGGCCACATGAGCAGTTCTTC.

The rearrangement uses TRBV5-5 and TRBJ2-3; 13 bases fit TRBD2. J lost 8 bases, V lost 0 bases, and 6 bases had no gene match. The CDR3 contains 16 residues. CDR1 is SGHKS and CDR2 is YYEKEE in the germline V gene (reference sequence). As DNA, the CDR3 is TGTGCCAGCAGCTTGGCCACTAGCGGGGGGGCCGGTACGCAGTATTTT. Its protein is CASSLATSGGAGTQYF.

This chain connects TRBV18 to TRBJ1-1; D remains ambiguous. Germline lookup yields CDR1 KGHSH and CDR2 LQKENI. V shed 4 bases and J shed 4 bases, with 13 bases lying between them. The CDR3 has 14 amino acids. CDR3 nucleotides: TGTGCCAGCTCACGGGCAGGTCAAATCACTGAAGCTTTCTTT. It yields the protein CASSRAGQITEAFF.

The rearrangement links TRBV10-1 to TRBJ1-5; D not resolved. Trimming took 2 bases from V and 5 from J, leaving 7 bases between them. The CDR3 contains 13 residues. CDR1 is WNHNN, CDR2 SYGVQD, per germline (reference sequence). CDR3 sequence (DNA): TGCGCCAGCAGTGAGACTCTCGATCAGCCCCAGCATTTT. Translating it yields CASSETLDQPQHF.

The CDR3: CASRSPGGAFPLRSTF. The CDR3 coding sequence is TGTGCCAGCAGGTCCCCCGGGGGCGCGTTCCCGCTACGCTCCACCTTC. V usage is TRBV11-2 and J usage is TRBJ1-2; TRBD1 might be the D (6 bases). Per germline, CDR1 SGHAT and CDR2 FQNNGV. V lost 6 bases and J lost 13, with 30 bases in between. The CDR3 is made up of 16 amino acids.

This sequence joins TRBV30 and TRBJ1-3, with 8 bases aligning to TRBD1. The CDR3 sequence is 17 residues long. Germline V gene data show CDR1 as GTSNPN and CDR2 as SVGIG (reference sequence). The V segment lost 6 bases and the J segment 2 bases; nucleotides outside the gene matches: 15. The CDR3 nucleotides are TGTGCCTGTGCGCGGACAGGGTTAGGTAACACTGGAAACACCATATATTTT. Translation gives CACARTGLGNTGNTIYF.

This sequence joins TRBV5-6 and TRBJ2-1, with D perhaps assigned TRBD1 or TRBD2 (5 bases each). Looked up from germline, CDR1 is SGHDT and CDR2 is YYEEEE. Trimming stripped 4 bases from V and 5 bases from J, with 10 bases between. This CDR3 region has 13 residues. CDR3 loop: CASSPWGNNEQFF. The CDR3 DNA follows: TGTGCCAGCAGCCCATGGGGGAACAATGAGCAGTTCTTC.

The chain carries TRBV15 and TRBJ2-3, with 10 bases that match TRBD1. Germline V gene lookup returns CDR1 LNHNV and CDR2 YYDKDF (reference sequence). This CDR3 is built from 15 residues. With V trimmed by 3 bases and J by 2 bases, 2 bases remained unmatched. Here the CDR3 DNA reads TGTGCCACCAGCAGGGGACAGGGGCACACAGATACGCAGTATTTT. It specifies CATSRGQGHTDTQYF.

In DNA, the CDR3 is TGTGCCAGCAGTGACGGACTAGCGGGGGGGAAGGATACGCAGTATTTT. This codes for CASSDGLAGGKDTQYF. V usage is TRBV6-4 and J usage is TRBJ2-3, with TRBD2 identical over 15 bases. CDR3 length: 16 residues. The germline gives CDR1 MRHNA, CDR2 SNTAGT. V shed 2 bases and J 6 bases; nucleotides not matched to a gene: 3.

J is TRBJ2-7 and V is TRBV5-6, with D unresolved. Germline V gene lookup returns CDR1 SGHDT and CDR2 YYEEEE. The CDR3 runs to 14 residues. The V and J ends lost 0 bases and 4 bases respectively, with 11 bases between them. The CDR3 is CASSLGRHAYEQYF. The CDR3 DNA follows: TGTGCCAGCAGCTTGGGCAGGCACGCGTACGAGCAGTACTTC.

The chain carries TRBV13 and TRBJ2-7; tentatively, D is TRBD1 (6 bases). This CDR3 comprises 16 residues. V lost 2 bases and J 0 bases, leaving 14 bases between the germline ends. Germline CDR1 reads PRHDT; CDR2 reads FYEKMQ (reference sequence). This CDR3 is CASSLSYRESSYEQYF. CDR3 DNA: TGTGCCAGCAGCTTATCGTACAGGGAAAGCTCCTACGAGCAGTACTTC.

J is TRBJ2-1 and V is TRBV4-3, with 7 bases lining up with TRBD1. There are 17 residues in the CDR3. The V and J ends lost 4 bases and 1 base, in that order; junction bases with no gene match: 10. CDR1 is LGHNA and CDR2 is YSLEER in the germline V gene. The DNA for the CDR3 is TGCGCCAGCAGCCGTGCCTCGGGACAGAGTTCCTACAATGAGCAGTTCTTC. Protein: CASSRASGQSSYNEQFF.

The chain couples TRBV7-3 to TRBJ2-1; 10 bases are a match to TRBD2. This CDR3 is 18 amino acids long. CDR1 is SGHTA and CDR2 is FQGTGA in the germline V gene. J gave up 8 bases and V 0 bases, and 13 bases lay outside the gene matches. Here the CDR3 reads CASSLTESSGGILHEQFF. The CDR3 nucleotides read TGTGCCAGCAGCTTAACGGAGAGTAGCGGGGGGATTTTGCATGAGCAGTTCTTC. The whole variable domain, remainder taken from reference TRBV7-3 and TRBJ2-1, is GAGVSQTPSNKVTEKGKYVELRCDPISGHTALYWYRQSLGQGPEFLIYFQGTGAADDSGLPNDRFFAVRPEGSVSTLKIQRTERGDSAVYLCASSLTESSGGILHEQFFGPGTRLTVL.

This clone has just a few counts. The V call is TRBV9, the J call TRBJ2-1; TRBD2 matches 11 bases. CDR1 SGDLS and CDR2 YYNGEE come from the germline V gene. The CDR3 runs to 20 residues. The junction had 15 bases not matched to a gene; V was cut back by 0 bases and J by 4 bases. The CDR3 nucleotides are TGTGCCAGCAGCGTAGAGGGAAATGTTTTCGGGACTAGCGGATACAATGAGCAGTTCTTC. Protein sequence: CASSVEGNVFGTSGYNEQFF. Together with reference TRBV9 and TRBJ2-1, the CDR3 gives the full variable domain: DSGVTQTPKHLITATGQRVTLRCSPRSGDLSVYWYQQSLDQGLQFLIQYYNGEERAKGNILERFSAQQFPDLHSELNLSSLELGDSALYFCASSVEGNVFGTSGYNEQFFGPGTRLTVL.

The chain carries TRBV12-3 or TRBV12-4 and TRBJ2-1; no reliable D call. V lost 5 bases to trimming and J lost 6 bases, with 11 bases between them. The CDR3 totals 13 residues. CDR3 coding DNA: TGTGCCAGCAGTGGGGTGATTGGCAATGAGCAGTTCTTC. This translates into CASSGVIGNEQFF.

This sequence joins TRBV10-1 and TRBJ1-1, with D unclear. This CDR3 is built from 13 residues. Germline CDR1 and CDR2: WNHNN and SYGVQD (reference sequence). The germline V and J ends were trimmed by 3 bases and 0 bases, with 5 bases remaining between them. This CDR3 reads CASSEGLNTEAFF. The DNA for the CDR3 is TGCGCCAGCAGTGAAGGACTGAACACTGAAGCTTTCTTT.

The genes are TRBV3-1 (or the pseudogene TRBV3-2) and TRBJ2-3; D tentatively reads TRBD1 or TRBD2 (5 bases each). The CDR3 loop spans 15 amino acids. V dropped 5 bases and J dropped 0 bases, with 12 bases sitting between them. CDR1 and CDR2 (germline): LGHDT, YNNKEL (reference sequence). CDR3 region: CASSFRDPSTDTQYF. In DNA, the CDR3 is TGTGCCAGCAGCTTTAGGGACCCGAGCACAGATACGCAGTATTTT.

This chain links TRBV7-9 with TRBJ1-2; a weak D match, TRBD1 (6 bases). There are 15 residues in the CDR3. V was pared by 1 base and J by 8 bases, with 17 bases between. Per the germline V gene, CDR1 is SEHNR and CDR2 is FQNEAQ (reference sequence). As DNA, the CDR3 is TGTGCCAGCAGCTTAGAGTGGCAGGGGCAGGGCGGCTACACCTTC. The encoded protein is CASSLEWQGQGGYTF. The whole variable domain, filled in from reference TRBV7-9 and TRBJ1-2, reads DTGVSQNPRHKITKRGQNVTFRCDPISEHNRLYWYRQTLGQGPEFLTYFQNEAQLEKSRLLSDRFSAERPKGSFSTLEIQRTEQGDSAMYLCASSLEWQGQGGYTFGSGTRLTVV.

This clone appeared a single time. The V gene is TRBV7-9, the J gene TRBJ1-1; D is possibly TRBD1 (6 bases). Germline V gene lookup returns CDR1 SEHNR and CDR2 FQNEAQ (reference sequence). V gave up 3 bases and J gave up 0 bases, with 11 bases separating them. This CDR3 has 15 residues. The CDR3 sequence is CASSLYRDLNTEAFF. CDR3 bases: TGTGCCAGCAGCTTGTACAGGGATCTGAACACTGAAGCTTTCTTT.

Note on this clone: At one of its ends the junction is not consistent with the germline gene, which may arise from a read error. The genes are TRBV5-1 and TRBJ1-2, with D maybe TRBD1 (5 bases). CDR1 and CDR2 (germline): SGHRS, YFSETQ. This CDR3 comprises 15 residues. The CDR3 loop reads CASSDSDSFGASRIF. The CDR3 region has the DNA TGCGCCAGCAGCGATTCCGACAGTTTCGGGGCCTCCCGCATCTTC.

CDR3 in amino acids: CASSGTGLNTEAFF. In nucleotides, the CDR3 is TGTGCCAGCTCAGGTACAGGGTTGAACACTGAAGCTTTCTTT. The rearrangement links TRBV18 to TRBJ1-1; maybe TRBD1 (6 bases). Trimming took off 5 bases at V and 0 bases at J, with 10 bases between the two ends. The CDR3 runs to 14 residues. CDR1 is KGHSH, CDR2 LQKENI, per germline.

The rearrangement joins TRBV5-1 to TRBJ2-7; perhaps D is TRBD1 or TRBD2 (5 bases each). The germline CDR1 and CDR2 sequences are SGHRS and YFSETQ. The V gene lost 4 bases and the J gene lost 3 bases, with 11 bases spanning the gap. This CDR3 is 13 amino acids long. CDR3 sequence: CASSGGPGYEQYF. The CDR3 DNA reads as TGCGCCAGCAGCGGGGGACCGGGCTACGAGCAGTACTTC.

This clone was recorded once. In DNA, the CDR3 is TGTGCCAGCAGCGCACAGGGGTGGGATGGTGAGCCCCAGCATTTT. Protein: CASSAQGWDGEPQHF. The chain has TRBV7-6 and TRBJ1-5, with 7 bases lining up with TRBD1. Germline V gene lookup returns CDR1 SGHVS and CDR2 FNYEAQ. After removal of 5 bases from V and 8 bases from J, the junction contained 12 bases not matched to a gene. The CDR3 has 15 residues.

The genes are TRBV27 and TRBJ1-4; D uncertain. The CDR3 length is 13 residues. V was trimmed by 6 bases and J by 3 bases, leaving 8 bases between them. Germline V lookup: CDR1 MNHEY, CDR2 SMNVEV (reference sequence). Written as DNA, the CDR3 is TGTGCCAGCAGAACCGGACCTAATGAAAAACTGTTTTTT. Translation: CASRTGPNEKLFF. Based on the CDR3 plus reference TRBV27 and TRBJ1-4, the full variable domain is EAQVTQNPRYLITVTGKKLTVTCSQNMNHEYMSWYRQDPGLGLRQIYYSMNVEVTDKGDVPEGYKVSRKEKRNFPLILESPSPNQTSLYFCASRTGPNEKLFFGSGTQLSVL.

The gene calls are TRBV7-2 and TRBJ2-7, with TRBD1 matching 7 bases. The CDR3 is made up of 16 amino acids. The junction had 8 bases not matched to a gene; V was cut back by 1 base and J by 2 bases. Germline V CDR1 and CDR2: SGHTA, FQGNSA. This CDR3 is CASSLDPYRGTYEQYF. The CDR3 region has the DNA TGTGCCAGCAGCTTAGATCCCTACAGGGGAACCTACGAGCAGTACTTC. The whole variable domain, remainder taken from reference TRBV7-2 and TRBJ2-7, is GAGVSQSPSNKVTEKGKDVELRCDPISGHTALYWYRQSLGQGLEFLIYFQGNSAPDKSGLPSDRFSAERTGGSVSTLTIQRTQQEDSAVYLCASSLDPYRGTYEQYFGPGTRLTVT.

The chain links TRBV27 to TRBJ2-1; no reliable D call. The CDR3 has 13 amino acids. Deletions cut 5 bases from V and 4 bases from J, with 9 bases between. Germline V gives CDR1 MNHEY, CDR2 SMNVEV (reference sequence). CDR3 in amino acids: CASSMTPYNEQFF. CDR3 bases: TGTGCCAGCAGTATGACACCTTACAATGAGCAGTTCTTC.

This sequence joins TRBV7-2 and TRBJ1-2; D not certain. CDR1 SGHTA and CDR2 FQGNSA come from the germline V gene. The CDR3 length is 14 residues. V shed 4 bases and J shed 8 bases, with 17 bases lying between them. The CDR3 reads CASSSERAQGGYTF. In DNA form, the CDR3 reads TGTGCCAGCAGCTCCGAAAGGGCCCAAGGGGGCTACACCTTC.

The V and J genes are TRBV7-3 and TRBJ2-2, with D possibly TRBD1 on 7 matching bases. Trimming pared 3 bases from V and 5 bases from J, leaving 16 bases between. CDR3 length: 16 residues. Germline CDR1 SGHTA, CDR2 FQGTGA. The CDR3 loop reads CASSFGQGGSTGELFF. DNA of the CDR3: TGTGCCAGCAGCTTTGGTCAGGGGGGAAGTACCGGGGAGCTGTTTTTT.